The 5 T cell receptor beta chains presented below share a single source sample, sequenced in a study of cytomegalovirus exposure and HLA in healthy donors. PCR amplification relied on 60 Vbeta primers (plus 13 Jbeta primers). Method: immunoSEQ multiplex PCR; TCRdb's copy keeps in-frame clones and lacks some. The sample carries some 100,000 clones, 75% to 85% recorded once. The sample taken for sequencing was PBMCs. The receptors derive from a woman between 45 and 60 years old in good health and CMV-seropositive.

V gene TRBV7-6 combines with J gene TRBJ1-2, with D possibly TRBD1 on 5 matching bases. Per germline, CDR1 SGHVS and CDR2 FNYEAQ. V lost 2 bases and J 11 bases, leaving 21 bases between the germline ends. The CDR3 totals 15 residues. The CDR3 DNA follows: TGTGCCAGCAGCTTATCTTCGGGGGACGGGTCAAGATACACCTTC. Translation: CASSLSSGDGSRYTF.

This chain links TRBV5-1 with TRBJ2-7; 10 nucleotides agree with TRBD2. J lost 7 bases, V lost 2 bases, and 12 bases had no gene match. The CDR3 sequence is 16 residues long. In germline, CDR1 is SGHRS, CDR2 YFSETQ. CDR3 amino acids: CASSFKKLAGEGEQYF. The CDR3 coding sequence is TGCGCCAGCAGCTTCAAAAAGCTAGCGGGGGAGGGAGAGCAGTACTTC.

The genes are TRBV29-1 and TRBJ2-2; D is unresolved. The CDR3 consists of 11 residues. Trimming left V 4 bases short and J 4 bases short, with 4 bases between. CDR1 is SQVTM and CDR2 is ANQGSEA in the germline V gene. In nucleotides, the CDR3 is TGCAGCGTTGTAATCACCGGGGAGCTGTTTTTT. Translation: CSVVITGELFF.

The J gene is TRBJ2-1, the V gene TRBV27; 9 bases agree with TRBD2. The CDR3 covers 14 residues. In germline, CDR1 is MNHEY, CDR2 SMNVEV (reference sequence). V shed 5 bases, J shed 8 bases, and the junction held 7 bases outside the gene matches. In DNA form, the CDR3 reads TGTGCCAGCAGTCCACCGGGACTAGCAGATGAGCAGTTCTTC. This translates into CASSPPGLADEQFF.

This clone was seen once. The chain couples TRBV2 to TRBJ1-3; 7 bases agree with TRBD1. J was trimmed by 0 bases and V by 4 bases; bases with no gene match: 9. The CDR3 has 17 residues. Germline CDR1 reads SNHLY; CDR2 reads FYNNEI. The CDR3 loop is CASSAPGQAYSGNTIYF. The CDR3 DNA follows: TGTGCCAGCAGTGCCCCCGGACAGGCATACTCTGGAAACACCATATATTTT.